Listed here are 11 T cell receptor beta chains from one sample, sequenced in a study of shared clonotypes between healthy human individuals. Assay: immunoSEQ multiplex PCR; the TCRdb copy retains only in-frame clones and omits some. The table has hundreds of thousands of clones, 75% to 85% seen once. Material for sequencing was PBMCs. The source of these receptors is a woman aged 40 to 50 in good health. Some clones in this sample may be carry-over from other donors' samples.

This clone occurred once. The chain combines TRBV11-1 with TRBJ1-2, with D possibly TRBD1 on 5 matching bases. CDR1 SGHAT and CDR2 FQDESV come from the germline V gene (reference sequence). Trimming stripped 3 bases from V and 4 bases from J, with 9 bases between. The CDR3 loop spans 13 amino acids. This CDR3 is CASSLGGSYGYTF. CDR3 nucleotide sequence: TGTGCCAGCAGCTTGGGGGGATCCTATGGCTACACCTTC.

This chain joins TRBV2 and TRBJ2-7, with TRBD2 matching 10 bases. With 8 bases clipped from V and 1 base from J, the junction kept 5 bases outside the gene matches. Looked up from germline, CDR1 is SNHLY and CDR2 is FYNNEI. The CDR3 contains 14 residues. This chain's CDR3 is CASQPTSGSYEQYF. As DNA, the CDR3 is TGTGCCAGCCAACCGACTAGCGGGTCCTACGAGCAGTACTTC.

The chain recombines TRBV6-6 with TRBJ2-7; no definite D call. The CDR3 is 11 amino acids. CDR1 is MNHNY, CDR2 SVGAGI, per germline (reference sequence). V was pared by 2 bases and J by 6 bases, with 5 bases between. The CDR3 protein is CASSYNLEQYF. Here the CDR3 DNA reads TGTGCCAGCAGTTACAATCTCGAGCAGTACTTC.

This chain uses TRBV18 with TRBJ2-3, with D hard to call. CDR1 KGHSH and CDR2 LQKENI come from the germline V gene. V lost 4 bases and J lost 0, with 14 bases in between. The CDR3 is made up of 16 amino acids. This CDR3 is CASSLDLWRSTDTQYF. As DNA, the CDR3 is TGTGCCAGCTCACTTGACCTGTGGAGAAGCACAGATACGCAGTATTTT.

The V and J genes are TRBV5-5 and TRBJ2-7; D ambiguous. Germline CDR1 reads SGHKS; CDR2 reads YYEKEE (reference sequence). The CDR3 spans 13 residues. V gave up 4 bases and J gave up 1 base, with 9 bases separating them. CDR3 bases: TGTGCCAGCAGCCTTGCGCCGTCCTACGAGCAGTACTTC. The encoded protein is CASSLAPSYEQYF.

The chain is built from TRBV5-4 and TRBJ2-1; either TRBD1 or TRBD2 may fit D (6 bases each). The CDR3 contains 14 residues. In germline, CDR1 is SGHNT, CDR2 YYREEE (reference sequence). V shed 6 bases and J shed 1 base, with 11 bases lying between them. The CDR3 coding sequence is TGTGCCAGCACAAAGGGGGGATCCTACAATGAGCAGTTCTTC. Amino acid sequence: CASTKGGSYNEQFF.

The rearrangement links TRBV28 to TRBJ2-7; tentative D call: TRBD1 (5 bases). Germline CDR1 is MDHEN and CDR2 is SYDVKM. Trimming cost V 2 bases and J 2 bases, with 16 bases left between them. CDR3 length equals 16 residues. The CDR3 DNA reads as TGTGCCAGCAGTTTAATCCGGTACTCAGGGACCTACGAGCAGTACTTC. Residues: CASSLIRYSGTYEQYF.

Many counts were recorded for this clone. The chain couples TRBV7-9 to TRBJ1-4, with 9 bases that match TRBD1. The CDR3 is 18 residues long. The germline CDR1 and CDR2 sequences are SEHNR and FQNEAQ (reference sequence). After removal of 5 bases from V and 11 bases from J, the junction contained 21 bases not matched to a gene. The DNA of the CDR3 is TGTGCCAGCAGCGACCGGACCGGGACAGGGTCAACCCGTCATAAACTGTTTTTT. This encodes CASSDRTGTGSTRHKLFF.

The rearrangement uses TRBV11-3 and TRBJ2-3; unclear D gene. Germline CDR1 SGHNT, CDR2 YENEEA. V was pared by 2 bases and J by 0 bases, with 6 bases between. The CDR3 totals 14 residues. The CDR3 spells CASSLTASTDTQYF. The DNA for the CDR3 is TGTGCCAGCAGCTTAACAGCTAGCACAGATACGCAGTATTTT.

This chain uses TRBV5-4 with TRBJ2-5, with D perhaps matching TRBD2 (5 bases). The CDR3 consists of 16 residues. Trimming took off 4 bases at V and 3 bases at J, with 19 bases between the two ends. Germline values: CDR1 SGHNT, CDR2 YYREEE (reference sequence). CDR3 in amino acids: CASSIPLAGIKETQYF. The DNA of the CDR3 is TGTGCCAGCAGCATCCCTCTGGCGGGCATAAAAGAGACCCAGTACTTC.

The chain couples TRBV7-8 to TRBJ2-2; the D gene is possibly TRBD2 (6 bases). Germline V gives CDR1 SGHVS, CDR2 FQNEAQ. V shed 4 bases and J shed 4 bases, with 13 bases lying between them. CDR3 size: 15 residues. The chain's CDR3 is CASSSVSSATGELFF. As DNA, the CDR3 is TGTGCCAGCAGCTCAGTATCTAGCGCCACCGGGGAGCTGTTTTTT.